The clone carrying this T cell receptor (beta chain) was recorded at least ten times. Its specificity is unknown. The sample is drawn from a study of beta chain features in type 1 diabetes. Study results and limitations: PCR might favor shorter templates, but any such skew would affect patients and controls equally. A closer apparent resemblance between naive, central memory and Treg TCRB repertoires was seen in patients than in healthy donors.

The isolated RNA, all of it, was reverse transcribed, so expressed TCRB transcripts were what got sequenced. The data were produced by immunoSEQ multiplex PCR, yet TCRdb's version contains in-frame clones alone and is incomplete. The repertoire has some 230,000 clones, 9.6% of them found once; the top ten carry around 0.031%. Sorted populations all had greater than 95% purity. V trimming: 6 bases; J trimming: 5 bases; junction bases outside the gene matches: 6. Germline CDR1 is SGHTA and CDR2 is FQGNSA. There are 13 residues in the CDR3. Sequencing was performed on naive CD4+ T cells from blood. The chain links TRBV7-2 to TRBJ2-7; the match to TRBD2 covers 8 bases. This TCR was sampled from a woman aged 18-30 years in good health. The CDR3 DNA reads as TGTGCCAGCAGTACAAGGACTAGCAACGAGCAGTACTTC. Protein sequence: CASSTRTSNEQYF. Full variable domain (missing parts from reference TRBV7-2 and TRBJ2-7): GAGVSQSPSNKVTEKGKDVELRCDPISGHTALYWYRQSLGQGLEFLIYFQGNSAPDKSGLPSDRFSAERTGGSVSTLTIQRTQQEDSAVYLCASSTRTSNEQYFGPGTRLTVT.